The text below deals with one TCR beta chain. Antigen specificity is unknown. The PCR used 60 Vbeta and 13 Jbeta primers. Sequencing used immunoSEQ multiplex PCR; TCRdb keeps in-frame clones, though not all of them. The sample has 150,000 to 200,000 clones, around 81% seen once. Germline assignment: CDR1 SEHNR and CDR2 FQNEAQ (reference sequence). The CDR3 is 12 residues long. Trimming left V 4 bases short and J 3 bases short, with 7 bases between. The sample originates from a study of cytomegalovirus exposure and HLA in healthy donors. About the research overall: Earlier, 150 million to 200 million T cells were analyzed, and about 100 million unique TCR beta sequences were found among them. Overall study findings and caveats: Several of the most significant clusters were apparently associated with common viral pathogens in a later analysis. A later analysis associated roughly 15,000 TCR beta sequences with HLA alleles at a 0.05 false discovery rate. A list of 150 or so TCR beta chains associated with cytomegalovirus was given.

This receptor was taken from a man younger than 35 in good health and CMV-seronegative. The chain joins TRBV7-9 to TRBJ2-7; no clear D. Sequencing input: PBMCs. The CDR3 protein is CASSWAGYEQYF. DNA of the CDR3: TGTGCCAGCAGCTGGGCAGGCTACGAGCAGTACTTC. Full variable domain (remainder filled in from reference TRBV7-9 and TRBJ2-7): DTGVSQNPRHKITKRGQNVTFRCDPISEHNRLYWYRQTLGQGPEFLTYFQNEAQLEKSRLLSDRFSAERPKGSFSTLEIQRTEQGDSAMYLCASSWAGYEQYFGPGTRLTVT.